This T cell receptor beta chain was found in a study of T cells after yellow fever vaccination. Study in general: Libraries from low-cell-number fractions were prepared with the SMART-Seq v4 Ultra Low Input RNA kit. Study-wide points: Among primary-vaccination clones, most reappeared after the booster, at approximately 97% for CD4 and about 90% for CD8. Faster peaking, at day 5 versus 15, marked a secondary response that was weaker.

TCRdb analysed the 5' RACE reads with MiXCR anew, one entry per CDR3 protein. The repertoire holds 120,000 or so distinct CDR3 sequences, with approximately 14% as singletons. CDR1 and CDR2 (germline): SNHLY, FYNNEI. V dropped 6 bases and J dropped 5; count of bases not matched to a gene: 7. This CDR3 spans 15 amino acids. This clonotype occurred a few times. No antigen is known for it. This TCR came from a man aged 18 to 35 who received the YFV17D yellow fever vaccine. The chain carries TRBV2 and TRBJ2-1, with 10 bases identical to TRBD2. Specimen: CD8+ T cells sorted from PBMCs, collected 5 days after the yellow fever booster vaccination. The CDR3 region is CASRARGLAHNEQFF. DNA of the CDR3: TGTGCCAGCAGGGCAAGGGGACTAGCGCACAATGAGCAGTTCTTC.